These 5 T cell receptor beta chains were sequenced from one sample in a study of PD-1 blockade in classical Hodgkin lymphoma. Generated by immunoSEQ multiplex PCR, the TCRdb table keeps only in-frame clones and is missing some. The data hold around 58,000 clones, with around nine tenths observed a single time. Relapses following autologous stem cell transplantation were seen in all patients, with brentuximab vedotin exposure varying. The source material was peripheral blood mononuclear cells (PBMCs), sampled at baseline. These receptors were obtained from a human donor with classical Hodgkin lymphoma.

The chain links TRBV29-1 to TRBJ2-2; TRBD2 matches at 8 bases. CDR1 and CDR2 from the germline V gene are SQVTM and ANQGSEA. Germline trimming cut 5 bases from V and 6 bases from J; bases unmatched to any gene: 8. The CDR3 is 14 amino acids. The CDR3 DNA reads as TGCAGCGTTTCAAGCGGGAGTTTGTCCGGGGAGCTGTTTTTT. Protein sequence: CSVSSGSLSGELFF.

The chain joins TRBV4-1 to TRBJ2-4; D might be TRBD1 or TRBD2, each matching 5 bases. Germline V CDR1 and CDR2: MGHRA, YSYEKL. Deletions cut 0 bases from V and 9 bases from J, with 12 bases between. CDR3 length: 14 amino acids. CDR3 DNA sequence: TGCGCCAGCAGCCAAGAACAGGAGGTAGTCATTCAGTACTTC. Translation gives CASSQEQEVVIQYF.

This clone was seen only a few times. The gene calls are TRBV6-1 and TRBJ2-1; D call uncertain. Trimming left V 0 bases short and J 5 bases short, with 14 bases between. The CDR3 spans 16 residues. Germline values: CDR1 MNHNS, CDR2 SASEGT. The CDR3 spells CASSEALGGKDNEQFF. Written as DNA, the CDR3 is TGTGCCAGCAGTGAAGCCTTAGGTGGAAAGGACAATGAGCAGTTCTTC.

This clone showed up just once. The chain uses TRBV5-4 and TRBJ1-2; TRBD1 is a possible D gene (5 bases). Germline CDR1 and CDR2: SGHNT and YYREEE (reference sequence). This CDR3 contains 14 residues. Trimming took 4 bases from V and 4 from J, leaving 14 bases between them. CDR3 residues: CASSPDKNSYGYTF. The CDR3 coding sequence is TGTGCCAGCAGCCCGGACAAGAATTCCTATGGCTACACCTTC.

This CDR3 is CASSPRYEQYF. In nucleotides, the CDR3 is TGTGCCAGCAGTCCAAGATACGAGCAGTACTTC. The V gene is TRBV2, the J gene TRBJ2-7; no definite D call. V lost 5 bases to trimming and J lost 4 bases, with 6 bases between them. CDR1 and CDR2 (germline): SNHLY, FYNNEI. This CDR3 has 11 residues.